This TCR beta chain was documented in a study of T cells in Graves' hyperthyroidism and ophthalmopathy. Study outcomes and limitations: The majority of expanded thyroid clonotypes above 0.001 also appeared in blood.

This clonotype was picked up a small number of times. Its antigen remains unidentified. RNA transcripts provided the source from which TCR beta CDR3 regions were amplified. A set of HTBI primers served as the primers for a first-round RT-PCR of the TCR CDR3. TCRdb re-derived calls from the multiplex PCR reads in MiXCR, one entry per CDR3 protein. The table lists about 500,000 distinct CDR3 sequences, around 15% of them singletons. For the diagnoses, clinical symptoms, serum thyroxine and TRAb, thyroid ultrasound and orbital computed tomography were used. V dropped 4 bases and J dropped 2 bases, with 8 bases sitting between them. The CDR3 contains 13 residues. Germline values: CDR1 LNHDA, CDR2 SQIVND (reference sequence).

The sequence was obtained from a young woman with Graves' ophthalmopathy. The source material was blood. The genes are TRBV19 and TRBJ1-1; D is ambiguous. The DNA for the CDR3 is TGTGCCAGTAGTACCAGCATTAACACTGAAGCTTTCTTT. Protein product: CASSTSINTEAFF.